The source of this T cell receptor (beta chain) is a study of blood T cell repertoires in COVID-19. Only in-frame clones appear in the TCRdb table, and some are missing; sequencing was by immunoSEQ multiplex PCR. The sample has about 140,000 clones; about nine tenths are singletons. Donors of Cohort 3 who recovered were those that had two negative PCRs, clearance, or symptom resolution. CDR3 length equals 14 residues. Germline lookup yields CDR1 MNHEY and CDR2 SVGAGI. V lost 6 bases, J lost 4 bases, and 16 bases lay in between. Sequencing was done on a sample of PBMCs or T cells enriched from blood (not recorded which). The chain links TRBV6-5 to TRBJ2-7, with D possibly matching TRBD1 (6 bases). The clonotype was recovered from a man between 60 and 75 years old who had recovered from COVID-19. The CDR3 nucleotides are TGTGCCAGCAGGCCCTGGGAGACAGGTTACGAGCAGTACTTC. Its translation is CASRPWETGYEQYF.